This T cell receptor (beta chain) stems from a study of Graves' ophthalmopathy and Graves' hyperthyroidism. CDR3 size: 12 residues. Germline-derived CDR1 and CDR2 are MNHEY and SVGAGI. Trimming cost V 5 bases and J 10 bases, with 14 bases left between them. Study-wide results and limits: Blood samples also showed most expanded thyroid clonotypes exceeding 0.001 frequency.

RNA transcripts were the source from which TCR beta CDR3 regions were amplified. Amplification began with first-round RT-PCR using HTBI primers, then second-round multiplex PCR was performed. One entry per CDR3 protein results from TCRdb running MiXCR on the multiplex PCR reads. In the table there are 660,000 or so distinct CDR3 sequences, about 38% of which are singletons. Ten or more counts support this clonotype. No antigen is known for it. The source of this sequence is an adult man with Graves' ophthalmopathy. The chain recombines TRBV6-5 with TRBJ1-2; no clear D gene. The sequenced material came from peripheral blood. CDR3 sequence reads: CASSRLGRIYTF. The CDR3 nucleotides read TGTGCCAGCAGTAGACTAGGACGGATCTACACCTTC.